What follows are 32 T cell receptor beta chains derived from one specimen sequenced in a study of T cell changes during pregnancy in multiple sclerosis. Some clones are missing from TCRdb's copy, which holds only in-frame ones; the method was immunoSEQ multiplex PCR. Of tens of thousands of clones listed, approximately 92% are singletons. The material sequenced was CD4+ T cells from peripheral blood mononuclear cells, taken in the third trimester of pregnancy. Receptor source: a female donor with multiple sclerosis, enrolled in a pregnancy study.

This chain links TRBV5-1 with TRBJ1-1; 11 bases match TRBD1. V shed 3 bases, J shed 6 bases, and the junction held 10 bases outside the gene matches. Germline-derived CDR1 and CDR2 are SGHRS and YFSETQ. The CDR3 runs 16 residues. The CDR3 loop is CASSWAGTGGTAEAFF. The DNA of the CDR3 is TGCGCCAGCAGCTGGGCAGGGACAGGGGGAACGGCTGAAGCTTTCTTT.

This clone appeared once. CDR3 sequence (DNA): TGTGCCACCAGCAGAGATTACGGTAGGGGTTCGGCTGGGGCCAACGTCCTGACTTTC. As protein: CATSRDYGRGSAGANVLTF. V and J are TRBV15 and TRBJ2-6; perhaps TRBD1 as D (5 bases). V was cut by 0 bases and J by 2 bases, with 17 bases left in between. Germline assignment: CDR1 LNHNV and CDR2 YYDKDF (reference sequence). The CDR3 length is 19 residues.

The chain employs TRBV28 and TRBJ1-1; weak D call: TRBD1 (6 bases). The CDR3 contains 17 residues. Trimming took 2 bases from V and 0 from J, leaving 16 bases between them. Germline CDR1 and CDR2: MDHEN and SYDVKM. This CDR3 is CASSLPQGISMNTEAFF. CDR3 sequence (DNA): TGTGCCAGCAGTTTACCCCAGGGGATTTCCATGAACACTGAAGCTTTCTTT.

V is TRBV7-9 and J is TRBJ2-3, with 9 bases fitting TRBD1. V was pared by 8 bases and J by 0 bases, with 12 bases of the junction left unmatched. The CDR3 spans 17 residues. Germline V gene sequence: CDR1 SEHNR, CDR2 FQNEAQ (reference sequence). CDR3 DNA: TGTGCCAGCTTTTCGGGACAGGGTCAATTTAGCACAGATACGCAGTATTTT. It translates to CASFSGQGQFSTDTQYF.

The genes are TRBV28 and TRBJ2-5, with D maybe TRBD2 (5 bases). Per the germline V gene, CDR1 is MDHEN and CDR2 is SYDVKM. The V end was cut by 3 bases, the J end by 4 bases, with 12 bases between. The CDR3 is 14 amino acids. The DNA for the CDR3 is TGTGCCAGCAGTTTTACCGGGGAAGGAGAGACCCAGTACTTC. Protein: CASSFTGEGETQYF. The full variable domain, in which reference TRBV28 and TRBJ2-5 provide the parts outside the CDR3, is DVKVTQSSRYLVKRTGEKVFLECVQDMDHENMFWYRQDPGLGLRLIYFSYDVKMKEKGDIPEGYSVSREKKERFSLILESASTNQTSMYLCASSFTGEGETQYFGPGTRLLVL.

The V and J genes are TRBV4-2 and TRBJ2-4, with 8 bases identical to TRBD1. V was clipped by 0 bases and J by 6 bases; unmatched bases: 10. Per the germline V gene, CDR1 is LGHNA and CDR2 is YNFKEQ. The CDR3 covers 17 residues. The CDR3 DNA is TGTGCCAGCAGCCAAGAGCCCTCAGGGGGCTTAGGAAACATTCAGTACTTC. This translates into CASSQEPSGGLGNIQYF.

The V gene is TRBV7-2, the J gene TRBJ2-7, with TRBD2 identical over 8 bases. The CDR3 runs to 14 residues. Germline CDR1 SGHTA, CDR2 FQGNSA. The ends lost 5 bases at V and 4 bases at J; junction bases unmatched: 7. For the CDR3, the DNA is TGTGCCAGCAGCCCCCCGGGACTAGGGTACGAGCAGTACTTC. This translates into CASSPPGLGYEQYF.

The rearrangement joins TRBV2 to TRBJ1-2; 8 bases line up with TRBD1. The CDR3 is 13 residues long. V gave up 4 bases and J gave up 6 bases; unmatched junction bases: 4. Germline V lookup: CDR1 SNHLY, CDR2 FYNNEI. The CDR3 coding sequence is TGTGCCAGCAGTGGGACAGGGTCCGATGGCTACACCTTC. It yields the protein CASSGTGSDGYTF. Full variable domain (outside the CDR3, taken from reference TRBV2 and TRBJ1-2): EPEVTQTPSHQVTQMGQEVILRCVPISNHLYFYWYRQILGQKVEFLVSFYNNEISEKSEIFDDQFSVERPDGSNFTLKIRSTKLEDSAMYFCASSGTGSDGYTFGSGTRLTVV.

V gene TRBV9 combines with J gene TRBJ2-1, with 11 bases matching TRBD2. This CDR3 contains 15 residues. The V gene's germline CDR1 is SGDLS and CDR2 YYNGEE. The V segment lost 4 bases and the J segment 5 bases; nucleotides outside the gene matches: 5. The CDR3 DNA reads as TGTGCCAGCAGCATCGGGACTAGCGGCAACAATGAGCAGTTCTTC. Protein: CASSIGTSGNNEQFF. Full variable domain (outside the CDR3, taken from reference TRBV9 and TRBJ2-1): DSGVTQTPKHLITATGQRVTLRCSPRSGDLSVYWYQQSLDQGLQFLIQYYNGEERAKGNILERFSAQQFPDLHSELNLSSLELGDSALYFCASSIGTSGNNEQFFGPGTRLTVL.

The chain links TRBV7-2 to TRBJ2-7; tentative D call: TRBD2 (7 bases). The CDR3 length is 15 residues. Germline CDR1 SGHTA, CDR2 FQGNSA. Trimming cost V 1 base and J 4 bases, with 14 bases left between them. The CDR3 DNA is TGTGCCAGCAGCTTAGGAGGGGGGGCAGTGTACGAGCAGTACTTC. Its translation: CASSLGGGAVYEQYF.

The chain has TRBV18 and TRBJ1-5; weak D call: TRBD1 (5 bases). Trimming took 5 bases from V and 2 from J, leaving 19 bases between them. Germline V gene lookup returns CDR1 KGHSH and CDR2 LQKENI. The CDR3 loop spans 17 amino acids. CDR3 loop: CASSRMVAGTGNQPQHF. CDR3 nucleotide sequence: TGTGCCAGCTCAAGAATGGTAGCCGGGACTGGCAATCAGCCCCAGCATTTT.

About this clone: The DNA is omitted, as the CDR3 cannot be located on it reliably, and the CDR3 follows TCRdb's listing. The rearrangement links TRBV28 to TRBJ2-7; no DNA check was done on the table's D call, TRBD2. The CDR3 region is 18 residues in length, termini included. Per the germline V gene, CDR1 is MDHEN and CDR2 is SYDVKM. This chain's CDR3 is CASSTSSWVAGQSYEQYF.

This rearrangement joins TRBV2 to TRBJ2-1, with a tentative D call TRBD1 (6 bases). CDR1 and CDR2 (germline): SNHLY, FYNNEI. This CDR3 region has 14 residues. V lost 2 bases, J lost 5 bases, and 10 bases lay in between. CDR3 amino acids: CASSEQGPNNEQFF. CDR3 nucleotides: TGTGCCAGCAGTGAACAGGGGCCTAACAATGAGCAGTTCTTC.

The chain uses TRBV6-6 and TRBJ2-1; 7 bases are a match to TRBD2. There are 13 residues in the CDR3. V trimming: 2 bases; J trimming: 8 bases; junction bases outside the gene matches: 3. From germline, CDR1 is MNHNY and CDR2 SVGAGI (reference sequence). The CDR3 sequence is CASSYVTSDEQFF. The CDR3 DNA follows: TGTGCCAGCAGTTACGTCACTAGCGATGAGCAGTTCTTC.

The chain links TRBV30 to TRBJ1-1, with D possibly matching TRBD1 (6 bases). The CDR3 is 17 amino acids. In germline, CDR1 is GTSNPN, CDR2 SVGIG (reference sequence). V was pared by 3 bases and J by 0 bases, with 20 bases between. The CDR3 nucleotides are TGTGCCTGGAGCCAGGGGTTTGGCTCGACTATGAACACTGAAGCTTTCTTT. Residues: CAWSQGFGSTMNTEAFF. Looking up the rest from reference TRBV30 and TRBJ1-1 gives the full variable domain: SQTIHQWPATLVQPVGSPLSLECTVEGTSNPNLYWYRQAAGRGLQLLFYSVGIGQISSEVPQNLSASRPQDRQFILSSKKLLLSDSGFYLCAWSQGFGSTMNTEAFFGQGTRLTVV.

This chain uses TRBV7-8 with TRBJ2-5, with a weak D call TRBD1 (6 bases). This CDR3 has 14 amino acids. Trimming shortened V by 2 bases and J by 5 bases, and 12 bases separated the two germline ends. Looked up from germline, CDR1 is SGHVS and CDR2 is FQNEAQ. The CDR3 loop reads CASSLFRGRETQYF. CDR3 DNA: TGTGCCAGCAGCTTATTCAGGGGACGGGAGACCCAGTACTTC.

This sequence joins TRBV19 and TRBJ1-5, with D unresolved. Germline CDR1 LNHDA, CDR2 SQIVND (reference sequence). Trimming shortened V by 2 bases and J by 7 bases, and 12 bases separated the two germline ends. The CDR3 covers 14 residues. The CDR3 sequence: CASSISAADQPQHF. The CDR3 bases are TGTGCCAGTAGTATATCGGCAGCGGACCAGCCCCAGCATTTT.

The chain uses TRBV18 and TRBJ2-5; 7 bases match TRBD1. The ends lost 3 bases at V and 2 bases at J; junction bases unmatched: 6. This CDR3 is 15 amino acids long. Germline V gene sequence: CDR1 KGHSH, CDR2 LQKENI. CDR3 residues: CASSPLTGIQETQYF. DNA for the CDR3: TGTGCCAGCTCACCTCTGACAGGGATTCAAGAGACCCAGTACTTC.

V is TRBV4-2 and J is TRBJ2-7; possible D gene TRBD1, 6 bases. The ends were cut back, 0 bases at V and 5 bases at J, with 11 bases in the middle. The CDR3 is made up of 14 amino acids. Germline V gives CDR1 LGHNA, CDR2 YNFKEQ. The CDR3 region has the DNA TGTGCCAGCAGCCAAGAAGGGGACAAGCACGAGCAGTACTTC. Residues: CASSQEGDKHEQYF.

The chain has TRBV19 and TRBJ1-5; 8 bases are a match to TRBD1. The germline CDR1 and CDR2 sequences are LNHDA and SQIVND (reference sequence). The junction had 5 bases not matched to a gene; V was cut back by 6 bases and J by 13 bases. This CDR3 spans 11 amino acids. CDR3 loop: CASRDQGAQHF. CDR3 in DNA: TGTGCCAGTAGGGATCAGGGGGCGCAGCATTTT.

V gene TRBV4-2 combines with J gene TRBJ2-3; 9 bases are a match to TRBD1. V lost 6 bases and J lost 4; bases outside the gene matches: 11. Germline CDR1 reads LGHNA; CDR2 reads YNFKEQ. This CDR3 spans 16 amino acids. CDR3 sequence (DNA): TGTGCCAGCAGACAACAACCGGGACAGGGCGCAGATACGCAGTATTTT. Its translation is CASRQQPGQGADTQYF.

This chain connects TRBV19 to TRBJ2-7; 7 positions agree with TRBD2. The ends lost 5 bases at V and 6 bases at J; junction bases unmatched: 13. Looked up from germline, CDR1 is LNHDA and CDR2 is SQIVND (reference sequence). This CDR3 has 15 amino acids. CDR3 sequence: CASSPSSGQFSEQYF. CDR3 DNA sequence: TGTGCCAGTAGTCCAAGTAGCGGGCAGTTTTCCGAGCAGTACTTC.

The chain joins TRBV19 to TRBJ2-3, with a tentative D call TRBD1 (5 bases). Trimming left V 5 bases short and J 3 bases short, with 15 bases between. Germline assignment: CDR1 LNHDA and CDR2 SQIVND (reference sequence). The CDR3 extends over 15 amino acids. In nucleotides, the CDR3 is TGTGCCAGTAGTCCTCTGGCAGGGCGAACAGATACGCAGTATTTT. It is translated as CASSPLAGRTDTQYF.

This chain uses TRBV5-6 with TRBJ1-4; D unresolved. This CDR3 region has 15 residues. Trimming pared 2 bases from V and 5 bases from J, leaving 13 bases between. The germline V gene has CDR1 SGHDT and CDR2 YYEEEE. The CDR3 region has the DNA TGTGCCAGCAGCTTCGCCCGGACGGGAAATGAAAAACTGTTTTTT. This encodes CASSFARTGNEKLFF.

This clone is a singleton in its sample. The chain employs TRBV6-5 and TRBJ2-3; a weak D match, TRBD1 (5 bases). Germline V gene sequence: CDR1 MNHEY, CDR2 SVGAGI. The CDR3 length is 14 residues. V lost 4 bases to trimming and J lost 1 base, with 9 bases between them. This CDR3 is CASSSRRGTDTQYF. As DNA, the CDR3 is TGTGCCAGCAGTTCCCGCAGGGGCACAGATACGCAGTATTTT.

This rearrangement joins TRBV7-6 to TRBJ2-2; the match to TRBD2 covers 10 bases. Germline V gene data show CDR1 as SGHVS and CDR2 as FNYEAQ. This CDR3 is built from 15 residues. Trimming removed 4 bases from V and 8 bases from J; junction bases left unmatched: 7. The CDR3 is CASSSRTSGGGELFF. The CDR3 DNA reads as TGTGCCAGCAGCTCCCGGACTAGCGGCGGTGGGGAGCTGTTTTTT.

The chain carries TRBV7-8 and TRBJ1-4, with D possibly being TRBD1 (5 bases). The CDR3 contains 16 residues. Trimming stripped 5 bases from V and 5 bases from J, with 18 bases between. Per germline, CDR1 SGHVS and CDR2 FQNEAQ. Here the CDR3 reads CASSPMERQKNEKLFF. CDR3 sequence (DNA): TGTGCCAGCAGCCCGATGGAGAGACAGAAAAATGAAAAACTGTTTTTT.

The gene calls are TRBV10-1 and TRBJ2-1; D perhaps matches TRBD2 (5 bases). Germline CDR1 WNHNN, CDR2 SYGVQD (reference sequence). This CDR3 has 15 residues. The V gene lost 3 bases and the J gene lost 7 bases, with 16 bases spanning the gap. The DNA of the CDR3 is TGCGCCAGCAGTGACAGGAGGCCCTCGGGAAATGAGCAGTTCTTC. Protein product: CASSDRRPSGNEQFF.

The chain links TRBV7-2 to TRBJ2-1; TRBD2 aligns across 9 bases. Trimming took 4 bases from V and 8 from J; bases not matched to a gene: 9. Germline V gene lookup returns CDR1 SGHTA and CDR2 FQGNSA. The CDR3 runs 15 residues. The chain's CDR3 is CASSWAAGGGDEQFF. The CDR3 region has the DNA TGTGCCAGCAGCTGGGCAGCGGGGGGTGGCGATGAGCAGTTCTTC.

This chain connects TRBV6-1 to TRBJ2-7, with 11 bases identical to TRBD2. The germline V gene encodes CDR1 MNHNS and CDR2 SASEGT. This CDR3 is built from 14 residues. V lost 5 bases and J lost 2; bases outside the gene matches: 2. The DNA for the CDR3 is TGTGCCAGCAGTCCACTAGCGGGAGCCTACGAGCAGTACTTC. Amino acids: CASSPLAGAYEQYF.

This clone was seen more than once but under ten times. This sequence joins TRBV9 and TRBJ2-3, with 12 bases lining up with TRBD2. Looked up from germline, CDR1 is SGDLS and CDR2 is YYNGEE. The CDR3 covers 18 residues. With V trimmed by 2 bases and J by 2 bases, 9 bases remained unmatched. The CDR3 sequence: CASSVGLAGPTITDTQYF. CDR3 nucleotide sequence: TGTGCCAGCAGCGTTGGACTAGCGGGACCCACCATCACAGATACGCAGTATTTT.

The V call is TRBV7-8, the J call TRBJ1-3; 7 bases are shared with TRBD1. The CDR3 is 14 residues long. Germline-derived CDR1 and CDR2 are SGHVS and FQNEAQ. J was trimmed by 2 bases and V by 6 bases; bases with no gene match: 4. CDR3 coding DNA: TGTGCCAGCAGTGTGACAGGGCCTGGAAACACCATATATTTT. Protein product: CASSVTGPGNTIYF. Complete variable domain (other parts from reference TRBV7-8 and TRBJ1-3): GAGVSQSPRYKVAKRGQDVALRCDPISGHVSLFWYQQALGQGPEFLTYFQNEAQLDKSGLPSDRFFAERPEGSVSTLKIQRTQQEDSAVYLCASSVTGPGNTIYFGEGSWLTVV.